One sample yielded the 6 T cell receptor beta chains listed below, sequenced in a study of T cell responses to AZD1222 COVID-19 vaccine. Some clones are missing from TCRdb's copy, which holds only in-frame ones; the method was immunoSEQ multiplex PCR. The profile shows tens of thousands of clones, approximately 86% of them singletons. Specimen: peripheral blood, collected 28 days after the second AZD1222 dose. These receptors were obtained from an adult who received the AZD1222 COVID-19 vaccine.

V usage is TRBV18 and J usage is TRBJ1-1, with 7 bases fitting TRBD1. The CDR3 runs 15 residues. Germline CDR1 KGHSH, CDR2 LQKENI. The V and J ends lost 4 bases and 3 bases, in that order; junction bases with no gene match: 8. This CDR3 reads CASSQTGQVDTEAFF. CDR3 nucleotides: TGTGCCAGCTCACAAACCGGACAGGTAGACACTGAAGCTTTCTTT. Full variable domain (rest looked up from reference TRBV18 and TRBJ1-1): NAGVMQNPRHLVRRRGQEARLRCSPMKGHSHVYWYRQLPEEGLKFMVYLQKENIIDESGMPKERFSAEFPKEGPSILRIQQVVRGDSAAYFCASSQTGQVDTEAFFGQGTRLTVV.

This chain uses TRBV6-6 with TRBJ2-3; D perhaps matches TRBD2 (6 bases). CDR1 is MNHNY, CDR2 SVGAGI, per germline (reference sequence). The length of the CDR3 is 15 residues. V lost 2 bases and J lost 0, with 9 bases in between. The CDR3 protein is CASSYNGGSTDTQYF. The CDR3 DNA is TGTGCCAGCAGTTACAATGGGGGGAGCACAGATACGCAGTATTTT.

V and J are TRBV27 and TRBJ1-5; TRBD1 matches at 7 bases. Per germline, CDR1 MNHEY and CDR2 SMNVEV (reference sequence). The CDR3 contains 16 residues. Germline trimming cut 3 bases from V and 1 base from J; bases unmatched to any gene: 6. The CDR3 protein is CASSFPGTESNQPQHF. Written as DNA, the CDR3 is TGTGCCAGCAGTTTTCCCGGGACAGAAAGCAATCAGCCCCAGCATTTT.

The rearrangement uses TRBV6-5 and TRBJ1-5; no clear D gene. This CDR3 has 13 amino acids. V lost 2 bases and J 6 bases, leaving 8 bases between the germline ends. Germline V lookup: CDR1 MNHEY, CDR2 SVGAGI. This CDR3 reads CASSYRESQPQHF. Written as DNA, the CDR3 is TGTGCCAGCAGTTACAGGGAAAGTCAGCCCCAGCATTTT.

The gene calls are TRBV5-4 and TRBJ2-3; 7 nucleotides agree with TRBD2. V shed 3 bases, J shed 8 bases, and the junction held 9 bases outside the gene matches. The germline V gene encodes CDR1 SGHNT and CDR2 YYREEE (reference sequence). CDR3 length: 14 amino acids. CDR3 nucleotides: TGTGCCAGCAGCTCTGGGACTATAACGGGTACGCAGTATTTT. Amino acid sequence: CASSSGTITGTQYF.

This clone turned up a few times. V gene TRBV9 combines with J gene TRBJ1-1; the match to TRBD1 covers 9 bases. Germline V CDR1 and CDR2: SGDLS, YYNGEE. The CDR3 extends over 15 amino acids. V shed 3 bases, J shed 3 bases, and the junction held 6 bases outside the gene matches. This CDR3 is CASSGSGTGYTEAFF. The CDR3 DNA sequence: TGTGCCAGCAGCGGTTCCGGGACAGGGTACACTGAAGCTTTCTTT.